This TCR beta chain derives from a study of cytomegalovirus exposure and HLA in healthy donors. As for the study in general: Counted in an early data release were approximately 85 million unique TCRs from HLA-typed donors.

Study-level findings and limits: Among TCR beta chains, those listed as cytomegalovirus-associated numbered under 200. What TCR beta sequences reportedly achieved was accurate prediction of HLA-A and HLA-B alleles in most subjects. Being indistinguishable, some V segments were excluded, TRBV6-2 and TRBV6-3 among them.

As regards this clone: The target antigen is unknown.

This CDR3 comprises 14 residues. Germline lookup yields CDR1 ENHRY and CDR2 SYGVKD. Trimming took 10 bases from V and 3 from J, leaving 15 bases between them. The PCR used 60 Vbeta and 13 Jbeta primers. Clones were read by immunoSEQ multiplex PCR, and TCRdb kept only the in-frame ones, dropping some. The table lists 100,000 to 150,000 clones, roughly 72% of them singletons. This chain joins TRBV10-3 and TRBJ2-2; D is possibly TRBD1 (6 bases). The sequenced sample was PBMCs. The receptor's source is a man in his forties or fifties in good health and CMV-seropositive. In DNA form, the CDR3 reads TGTGCCACCCGACCGGGACACGACACCGGGGAGCTGTTTTTT. As protein: CATRPGHDTGELFF.